Below, 6 T cell receptor beta chains from the same sample are listed, as sequenced in a study of CD8 T cells in Susac syndrome. About 0.45 to 1 ug RNA was reverse transcribed with random hexamers. TCRdb re-derived calls from the immunoSEQ multiplex PCR reads in MiXCR, one entry per CDR3 protein. The sample holds roughly 120,000 distinct CDR3 sequences; approximately 95% are singletons and the top ten take approximately 0.31%. Sequenced: CD8+ T cells from PBMCs. These receptors were collected from a human donor with multiple sclerosis.

The genes are TRBV7-9 and TRBJ1-1; D unresolved. Germline V CDR1 and CDR2: SEHNR, FQNEAQ (reference sequence). Trimming left V 4 bases short and J 2 bases short, with 8 bases between. This CDR3 region has 13 residues. The DNA for the CDR3 is TGTGCCAGCAGCTCGAGAGCTAACACTGAAGCTTTCTTT. It yields the protein CASSSRANTEAFF.

J is TRBJ2-2 and V is TRBV12-3 or TRBV12-4; the D gene is possibly TRBD2 (5 bases). CDR3 length: 14 amino acids. V was pared by 6 bases and J by 4 bases, with 12 bases between. For the CDR3, the DNA is TGTGCCAGCAGGTCTAGCAGCTCCACCGGGGAGCTGTTTTTT. Amino acids: CASRSSSSTGELFF.

The chain links TRBV4-1 to TRBJ1-4; possible D gene TRBD1, 5 bases. Trimming removed 0 bases at V and 10 bases at J, with 18 bases between. CDR1 MGHRA and CDR2 YSYEKL come from the germline V gene. The CDR3 extends over 16 amino acids. The CDR3 bases are TGCGCCAGCAGCCAAGATTGGGGGAGGCAAAAGGGAAAACTGTTTTTT. It specifies CASSQDWGRQKGKLFF.

This chain connects TRBV20-1 to TRBJ2-7; the match to TRBD2 covers 7 bases. The V and J ends lost 6 bases and 2 bases, in that order; junction bases with no gene match: 7. The CDR3 runs to 13 residues. The germline CDR1 and CDR2 sequences are DFQATT and SNEGSKA (reference sequence). The CDR3 nucleotides read TGCAGTGCGTGGACTAGAACGGCCTACGAGCAGTACTTC. This translates into CSAWTRTAYEQYF.

Here the CDR3 DNA reads TGTGCCAGCACGGGCCGCAATGGCTACACCTTC. Translated: CASTGRNGYTF. The chain is built from TRBV6-2 or TRBV6-3 and TRBJ1-2; D gene ambiguous. The V gene's germline CDR1 is MNHEY and CDR2 SVGEGT. The CDR3 loop spans 11 amino acids. Trimming removed 7 bases at V and 6 bases at J, with 9 bases between.

This rearrangement joins TRBV6-1 to TRBJ2-6; 7 nucleotides line up with TRBD1. V trimming: 6 bases; J trimming: 0 bases; junction bases outside the gene matches: 5. The CDR3 covers 16 residues. The germline V gene has CDR1 MNHNS and CDR2 SASEGT. The CDR3 here is CASRGQRNSGANVLTF. The CDR3 DNA follows: TGTGCCAGCAGGGGACAGCGTAACTCTGGGGCCAACGTCCTGACTTTC.